These 25 T cell receptor beta chains share one sample of origin, sequenced in a study of OX40 agonist ivuxolimab in advanced cancers. The assay was immunoSEQ multiplex PCR, and TCRdb's table has in-frame clones only and misses some. The sample consists of about 17,000 clones, roughly 72% of them appearing once. This specimen consisted of CD4+ or CD8+ T cells sorted from blood, obtained in a trial of the OX40 agonist ivuxolimab. The receptors were sampled from an adult with an advanced solid tumor such as melanoma, head and neck, liver or kidney cancer.

This clone occurred a few times. The chain joins TRBV19 to TRBJ2-2, with D possibly matching TRBD1 (6 bases). The germline V gene has CDR1 LNHDA and CDR2 SQIVND (reference sequence). V lost 4 bases to trimming and J lost 3 bases, with 6 bases between them. CDR3 length: 13 amino acids. CDR3 nucleotide sequence: TGTGCCAGTAGTACAGGGGACACCGGGGAGCTGTTTTTT. As protein: CASSTGDTGELFF.

This clone was counted a few times. This sequence joins TRBV14 and TRBJ2-4; D possibly corresponds to TRBD2 (6 bases). Germline-derived CDR1 and CDR2 are SGHDN and FVKESK. CDR3 length: 15 residues. V gave up 4 bases and J gave up 0 bases, with 10 bases separating them. The CDR3 loop reads CASSRDSLAKNIQYF. The CDR3 region has the DNA TGTGCCAGCAGCCGGGACTCACTAGCCAAAAACATTCAGTACTTC.

The rearrangement uses TRBV5-3 and TRBJ2-5; a possible D gene is TRBD2 (6 bases). TRBV5-3 is an open reading frame, and its role is uncertain. V dropped 4 bases and J dropped 2 bases, with 15 bases sitting between them. The CDR3 consists of 15 residues. The CDR3 DNA sequence: TGTGCCAGAAGCCCCCTGGGGCGGGGACAAGAGACCCAGTACTTC. Encoded protein: CARSPLGRGQETQYF.

This clone has more than one count but fewer than ten. This chain connects TRBV6-1 to TRBJ2-7; tentative D call: TRBD1 (5 bases). The V gene lost 3 bases and the J gene lost 9 bases, with 21 bases spanning the gap. The CDR3 has 15 amino acids. Germline CDR1 and CDR2: MNHNS and SASEGT. Here the CDR3 reads CASSDLGATSAAQYF. CDR3 DNA sequence: TGTGCCAGCAGTGATCTAGGGGCCACTTCAGCCGCGCAGTACTTC.

The V gene is TRBV5-6, the J gene TRBJ2-2; D ambiguous. The germline V and J ends were trimmed by 3 bases and 4 bases, with 10 bases remaining between them. Germline-derived CDR1 and CDR2 are SGHDT and YYEEEE. The CDR3 is 14 amino acids. The CDR3 DNA reads TGTGCCAGCAGCTATAACAGATTCACCGGGGAGCTGTTTTTT. The encoded protein is CASSYNRFTGELFF. The full variable domain, completed using reference TRBV5-6 and TRBJ2-2, is DAGVTQSPTHLIKTRGQQVTLRCSPKSGHDTVSWYQQALGQGPQFIFQYYEEEERQRGNFPDRFSGHQFPNYSSELNVNALLLGDSALYLCASSYNRFTGELFFGEGSRLTVL.

The chain carries TRBV28 and TRBJ2-7; TRBD1 aligns across 10 bases. Unmatched junction bases numbered 4, after V lost 1 base and J lost 1 base. CDR3 length: 16 amino acids. The V gene's germline CDR1 is MDHEN and CDR2 SYDVKM. The CDR3 region has the DNA TGTGCCAGCAGTTTATACGTGGGACAGGGGTCCTACGAGCAGTACTTC. Protein: CASSLYVGQGSYEQYF. Complete variable domain (other parts from reference TRBV28 and TRBJ2-7): DVKVTQSSRYLVKRTGEKVFLECVQDMDHENMFWYRQDPGLGLRLIYFSYDVKMKEKGDIPEGYSVSREKKERFSLILESASTNQTSMYLCASSLYVGQGSYEQYFGPGTRLTVT.

The chain recombines TRBV27 with TRBJ2-2; no definite D call. The CDR3 loop spans 11 amino acids. Per the germline V gene, CDR1 is MNHEY and CDR2 is SMNVEV (reference sequence). The ends were cut back, 4 bases at V and 7 bases at J, with 4 bases in the middle. CDR3 coding DNA: TGTGCCAGCAGTTCTCACGGGGAGCTGTTTTTT. Translating gives CASSSHGELFF.

The rearrangement links TRBV6-4 to TRBJ2-3; D possibly uses TRBD1 or TRBD2 (5 bases each). The length of the CDR3 is 15 residues. The V and J ends lost 4 bases and 3 bases respectively, with 14 bases between them. Germline CDR1 is MRHNA and CDR2 is SNTAGT. CDR3 in amino acids: CASSVQGRLTDTQYF. The CDR3 DNA reads TGTGCCAGCAGTGTCCAGGGACGTCTAACAGATACGCAGTATTTT.

The table lists this clone with a few counts. V and J are TRBV11-2 and TRBJ2-1; D tentatively reads TRBD1 or TRBD2 (5 bases each). Germline V CDR1 and CDR2: SGHAT, FQNNGV. The CDR3 extends over 15 amino acids. V was pared by 8 bases and J by 4 bases, with 18 bases between. In DNA, the CDR3 is TGTGCCAGCTTAGAGGGGAACAGGCGGTACAATGAGCAGTTCTTC. Its protein is CASLEGNRRYNEQFF.

The CDR3 sequence: CASSRNTGELFF. The DNA for the CDR3 is TGTGCCAGCAGTAGGAACACCGGGGAGCTGTTTTTT. J is TRBJ2-2 and V is TRBV28; D is unclear. Trimming removed 5 bases from V and 1 base from J, with 2 bases in between. This CDR3 is built from 12 residues. Germline V gives CDR1 MDHEN, CDR2 SYDVKM.

The rearrangement links TRBV7-9 to TRBJ2-7; maybe TRBD2 (5 bases). The germline gives CDR1 SEHNR, CDR2 FQNEAQ (reference sequence). The length of the CDR3 is 14 residues. The V end lost 2 bases, the J end lost 4 bases, and 12 bases lay between the germline ends. CDR3 in DNA: TGTGCCAGCAGCTTACAGAGGGCAGCTTACGAGCAGTACTTC. Residues: CASSLQRAAYEQYF.

The chain links TRBV13 to TRBJ1-1, with 9 bases aligning to TRBD1. V gave up 7 bases and J gave up 1 base; unmatched junction bases: 10. Germline V gene data show CDR1 as PRHDT and CDR2 as FYEKMQ (reference sequence). The CDR3 length is 16 residues. The CDR3 sequence: CASTPRQGGRNTEAFF. The DNA for the CDR3 is TGTGCCAGCACCCCCAGACAGGGGGGTCGGAACACTGAAGCTTTCTTT.

The genes are TRBV5-1 and TRBJ1-2; D remains unclear. The CDR3 length is 13 residues. Germline CDR1 and CDR2: SGHRS and YFSETQ. V was trimmed by 0 bases and J by 9 bases, leaving 12 bases between them. The CDR3 is CASSLVGGSSYTF. The CDR3 DNA follows: TGCGCCAGCAGCTTGGTTGGAGGGTCTAGCTACACCTTC.

The chain joins TRBV27 to TRBJ1-1; D gene uncertain. The CDR3 is 16 residues long. Germline-derived CDR1 and CDR2 are MNHEY and SMNVEV (reference sequence). Trimming left V 3 bases short and J 1 base short, with 15 bases between. The CDR3 DNA follows: TGTGCCAGCAGTTTGGCGGCCTTCACGACGAACACTGAAGCTTTCTTT. It translates to CASSLAAFTTNTEAFF.

This chain joins TRBV27 and TRBJ2-7; TRBD1 agrees at 7 bases. The germline V gene encodes CDR1 MNHEY and CDR2 SMNVEV (reference sequence). This CDR3 region has 15 residues. V was clipped by 5 bases and J by 3 bases; unmatched bases: 10. CDR3 region: CASSKRTGYHYEQYF. Written as DNA, the CDR3 is TGTGCCAGCAGTAAAAGGACAGGCTATCACTACGAGCAGTACTTC.

This clone was recorded a few times. The chain uses TRBV7-9 and TRBJ1-1; D is uncertain. The length of the CDR3 is 16 residues. V was trimmed by 1 base and J by 0 bases, leaving 12 bases between them. CDR1 is SEHNR and CDR2 is FQNEAQ in the germline V gene (reference sequence). The CDR3 loop is CASSLGIPAVNTEAFF. In DNA, the CDR3 is TGTGCCAGCAGCTTAGGAATACCTGCCGTGAACACTGAAGCTTTCTTT.

The chain joins TRBV7-2 to TRBJ1-6; D is unclear. The CDR3 consists of 15 residues. With 3 bases removed from V and 3 bases from J, the gap between germline ends came to 9 bases. CDR1 and CDR2 from the germline V gene are SGHTA and FQGNSA. CDR3 loop: CASSFLDHYNSPLHF. The CDR3 bases are TGTGCCAGCAGCTTTTTGGACCACTATAATTCACCCCTCCACTTT.

This chain joins TRBV6-1 and TRBJ2-7, with a tentative D call TRBD2 (5 bases). Germline-derived CDR1 and CDR2 are MNHNS and SASEGT. This CDR3 spans 15 amino acids. With 1 base removed from V and 8 bases from J, the gap between germline ends came to 18 bases. CDR3 DNA sequence: TGTGCCAGCAGTGAAGATCTCTCTCCGGGGAGCCAGCAGTACTTC. It is translated as CASSEDLSPGSQQYF.

This clone was seen a single time. V and J are TRBV14 and TRBJ2-5; no firm D call. V lost 5 bases, J lost 4 bases, and 17 bases lay in between. The germline V gene encodes CDR1 SGHDN and CDR2 FVKESK. This CDR3 contains 15 residues. DNA of the CDR3: TGTGCCAGCAGCTCGACCCTGTCCGGCCGAGAGACCCAGTACTTC. Protein sequence: CASSSTLSGRETQYF.

V gene TRBV6-1 combines with J gene TRBJ2-1; D unclear. V lost 7 bases and J 12 bases, leaving 13 bases between the germline ends. The CDR3 contains 11 residues. Per the germline V gene, CDR1 is MNHNS and CDR2 is SASEGT. CDR3 sequence (DNA): TGTGCCAGCACTAAGGCAGGCGCGCAGTTCTTC. Protein product: CASTKAGAQFF.

This clone is a singleton in its sample. The V call is TRBV25-1, the J call TRBJ1-4; TRBD1 matches at 7 bases. The CDR3 has 15 residues. J gave up 2 bases and V 3 bases, and 3 bases lay outside the gene matches. From germline, CDR1 is MGHDK and CDR2 SYGVNS. This CDR3 reads CASSEATGTNEKLFF. The CDR3 DNA reads as TGTGCCAGCAGTGAGGCGACAGGGACTAATGAAAAACTGTTTTTT.

This sequence joins TRBV11-2 and TRBJ1-1, with 8 positions matching TRBD1. The CDR3 length is 15 residues. Losses at the gene ends were 5 bases for V and 2 bases for J; bases not matched to a gene: 7. Germline V gene lookup returns CDR1 SGHAT and CDR2 FQNNGV. Here the CDR3 reads CASSPRTGSNTEAFF. The CDR3 nucleotides are TGTGCCAGCAGCCCGCGGACAGGGTCTAACACTGAAGCTTTCTTT.

This clone has only a few counts. Different DNA sequences within this sample yield the same CDR3. This chain connects TRBV2 to TRBJ1-2; D possibly corresponds to TRBD1 (5 bases). V gave up 0 bases and J gave up 2 bases, with 7 bases separating them. There are 14 residues in the CDR3. CDR1 SNHLY and CDR2 FYNNEI come from the germline V gene. CDR3 DNA sequence: TGTGCCAGCAGTGAAGCGCCAGGGAACTATGGCTACACCTTC. Translation: CASSEAPGNYGYTF.

The V and J genes are TRBV10-1 and TRBJ2-3, with 11 bases that match TRBD2. Germline assignment: CDR1 WNHNN and CDR2 SYGVQD (reference sequence). This CDR3 contains 16 residues. V shed 3 bases, J shed 5 bases, and the junction held 7 bases outside the gene matches. DNA for the CDR3: TGCGCCAGCAGTGACCTAGCGGGGGGTCTGGGAGATACGCAGTATTTT. It encodes CASSDLAGGLGDTQYF.

The J gene is TRBJ1-2, the V gene TRBV5-6, with 7 bases aligning to TRBD1. Germline-derived CDR1 and CDR2 are SGHDT and YYEEEE. V trimming: 4 bases; J trimming: 6 bases; junction bases outside the gene matches: 9. This CDR3 is 14 amino acids long. CDR3 sequence reads: CASSTWTGPNGYTF. The DNA of the CDR3 is TGTGCCAGCAGCACCTGGACAGGTCCTAATGGCTACACCTTC.